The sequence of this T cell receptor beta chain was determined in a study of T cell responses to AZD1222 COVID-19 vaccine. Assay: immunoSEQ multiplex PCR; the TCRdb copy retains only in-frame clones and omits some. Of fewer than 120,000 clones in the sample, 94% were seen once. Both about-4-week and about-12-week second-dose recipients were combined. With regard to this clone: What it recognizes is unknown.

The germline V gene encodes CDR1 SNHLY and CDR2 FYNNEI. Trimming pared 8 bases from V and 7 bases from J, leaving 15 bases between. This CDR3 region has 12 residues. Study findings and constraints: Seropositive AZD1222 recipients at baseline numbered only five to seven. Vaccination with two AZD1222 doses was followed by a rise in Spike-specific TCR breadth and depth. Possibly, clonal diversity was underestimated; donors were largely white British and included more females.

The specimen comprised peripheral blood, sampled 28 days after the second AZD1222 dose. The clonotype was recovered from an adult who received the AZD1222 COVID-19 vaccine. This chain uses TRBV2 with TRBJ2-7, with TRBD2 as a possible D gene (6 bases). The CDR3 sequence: CASGGSRAEQYF. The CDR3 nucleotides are TGTGCCAGCGGGGGGAGTCGAGCGGAGCAGTACTTC.